Below, 14 T cell receptor beta chains from the same sample are listed, as sequenced in a study of T cell changes during pregnancy in multiple sclerosis. Using immunoSEQ multiplex PCR, the repertoire was profiled, and TCRdb retains in-frame clones only, with some absent. The sample has 55,000 to 85,000 clones; 92% are singletons. The source material was CD4+ T cells from peripheral blood mononuclear cells, sampled after pregnancy. The receptors originated from a female donor with multiple sclerosis, enrolled in a pregnancy study.

The rearrangement joins TRBV5-8 to TRBJ2-5; D possibly corresponds to TRBD1 (6 bases). The CDR3 is 15 residues long. Germline loops: CDR1 SGHTS, CDR2 YDEGEE. V was clipped by 4 bases and J by 5 bases, with 18 bases between them. The CDR3 loop is CASSPWDTFGETQYF. The CDR3 DNA reads as TGTGCCAGCAGCCCTTGGGACACCTTCGGGGAGACCCAGTACTTC. The variable domain in full, with the rest retrieved from reference TRBV5-8 and TRBJ2-5, is EAGVTQSPTHLIKTRGQQATLRCSPISGHTSVYWYQQALGLGLQFLLWYDEGEERNRGNFPPRFSGRQFPNYSSELNVNALELEDSALYLCASSPWDTFGETQYFGPGTRLLVL.

The chain joins TRBV5-1 to TRBJ2-2, with a weak D call TRBD2 (6 bases). This CDR3 is 14 amino acids long. The ends were cut back, 6 bases at V and 0 bases at J, with 9 bases in the middle. Germline V CDR1 and CDR2: SGHRS, YFSETQ. For the CDR3, the DNA is TGCGCCAGCACTAGGGAGGCGAACACCGGGGAGCTGTTTTTT. Encoded protein: CASTREANTGELFF.

This clone was seen a single time. The chain carries TRBV5-1 and TRBJ2-3; TRBD1 might be the D (6 bases). Germline CDR1 is SGHRS and CDR2 is YFSETQ. The V gene lost 4 bases and the J gene lost 0 bases, with 12 bases spanning the gap. CDR3 length: 15 amino acids. The CDR3 region is CASSLGTPSTDTQYF. The CDR3 bases are TGCGCCAGCAGCCTCGGGACACCTAGCACAGATACGCAGTATTTT. The whole variable domain, filled in from reference TRBV5-1 and TRBJ2-3, reads KAGVTQTPRYLIKTRGQQVTLSCSPISGHRSVSWYQQTPGQGLQFLFEYFSETQRNKGNFPGRFSGRQFSNSRSEMNVSTLELGDSALYLCASSLGTPSTDTQYFGPGTRLTVL.

The rearrangement links TRBV6-6 to TRBJ1-1; D is perhaps TRBD1 (5 bases). Trimming shortened V by 6 bases and J by 2 bases, and 13 bases separated the two germline ends. Germline CDR1 is MNHNY and CDR2 is SVGAGI (reference sequence). CDR3 length equals 14 residues. The CDR3 region is CASRSPGYNTEAFF. In nucleotides, the CDR3 is TGTGCCAGCAGATCTCCAGGGTATAACACTGAAGCTTTCTTT.

This chain joins TRBV6-1 and TRBJ1-5, with TRBD1 matching over 8 bases. The CDR3 has 15 amino acids. The V gene's germline CDR1 is MNHNS and CDR2 SASEGT. J gave up 6 bases and V 4 bases, and 8 bases lay outside the gene matches. CDR3 protein: CASSGDRGTSQPQHF. CDR3 DNA: TGTGCCAGCAGTGGCGACAGGGGTACGAGTCAGCCCCAGCATTTT.

The rearrangement uses TRBV9 and TRBJ2-7; 9 bases line up with TRBD2. Germline CDR1 SGDLS, CDR2 YYNGEE. J was trimmed by 3 bases and V by 0 bases; bases with no gene match: 1. The CDR3 runs to 14 residues. The CDR3 sequence is CASSVASGNYEQYF. CDR3 DNA: TGTGCCAGCAGCGTAGCTAGCGGGAACTACGAGCAGTACTTC. Full variable domain (outside the CDR3, taken from reference TRBV9 and TRBJ2-7): DSGVTQTPKHLITATGQRVTLRCSPRSGDLSVYWYQQSLDQGLQFLIQYYNGEERAKGNILERFSAQQFPDLHSELNLSSLELGDSALYFCASSVASGNYEQYFGPGTRLTVT.

The V and J genes are TRBV7-9 and TRBJ2-1, with 14 bases matching TRBD2. Germline-derived CDR1 and CDR2 are SEHNR and FQNEAQ (reference sequence). V lost 5 bases and J lost 7; bases outside the gene matches: 13. CDR3 length: 18 amino acids. CDR3 amino acids: CASSRRLAGGVELNEQFF. CDR3 sequence (DNA): TGTGCCAGCAGCCGCAGACTAGCGGGAGGGGTGGAACTTAATGAGCAGTTCTTC.

The chain has TRBV14 and TRBJ2-5; D gene uncertain. The V gene lost 2 bases and the J gene lost 5 bases, with 12 bases spanning the gap. Germline CDR1 reads SGHDN; CDR2 reads FVKESK. CDR3 size: 14 residues. This chain's CDR3 is CASSQLTQWETQYF. Written as DNA, the CDR3 is TGTGCCAGCAGCCAACTCACCCAGTGGGAGACCCAGTACTTC. Drawing the rest from reference TRBV14 and TRBJ2-5, the complete variable domain is EAGVTQFPSHSVIEKGQTVTLRCDPISGHDNLYWYRRVMGKEIKFLLHFVKESKQDESGMPNNRFLAERTGGTYSTLKVQPAELEDSGVYFCASSQLTQWETQYFGPGTRLLVL.

This clone was counted once. The rearrangement links TRBV4-1 to TRBJ1-4; 7 nucleotides align to TRBD1. Per the germline V gene, CDR1 is MGHRA and CDR2 is YSYEKL. Trimming removed 3 bases from V and 10 bases from J; junction bases left unmatched: 2. This CDR3 region has 12 residues. The CDR3 spells CASSHQGGKLFF. The CDR3 nucleotides read TGCGCCAGCAGCCACCAGGGGGGAAAACTGTTTTTT.

This clone was observed a single time. This chain uses TRBV11-3 with TRBJ2-5; TRBD1 matches at 8 bases. Per germline, CDR1 SGHNT and CDR2 YENEEA. With 4 bases clipped from V and 4 bases from J, the junction kept 2 bases outside the gene matches. CDR3 length: 13 amino acids. The CDR3: CASSYQGAETQYF. CDR3 bases: TGTGCCAGCAGCTACCAGGGGGCAGAGACCCAGTACTTC.

Only one count was recorded for this clone. The V call is TRBV20-1, the J call TRBJ1-5, with a possible D match to TRBD1 (6 bases). Germline V CDR1 and CDR2: DFQATT, SNEGSKA (reference sequence). The CDR3 spans 11 residues. Between the trimmed V and J ends, which lost 8 bases and 4 bases, there was a span of 9 bases. CDR3 protein: CSRGQNQPQHF. The CDR3 DNA reads as TGCAGTAGAGGACAGAATCAGCCCCAGCATTTT.

The chain carries TRBV7-8 and TRBJ1-2, with 9 nucleotides matching TRBD1. The CDR3 consists of 20 residues. Trimming cost V 5 bases and J 4 bases; bases outside gene matches: 23. Germline V gives CDR1 SGHVS, CDR2 FQNEAQ. As DNA, the CDR3 is TGTGCCAGCAGCCTTACACTTAACCTTTTACAGGGGGCGCTAGGCTATGGCTACACCTTC. Translating gives CASSLTLNLLQGALGYGYTF.

V and J are TRBV25-1 and TRBJ1-1; weak D call: TRBD1 (5 bases). Trimming removed 4 bases from V and 3 bases from J, with 9 bases in between. CDR1 is MGHDK, CDR2 SYGVNS, per germline. The CDR3 consists of 13 residues. CDR3 DNA: TGTGCCAGCAGTGTGGTAGGGGACACTGAAGCTTTCTTT. Translating it yields CASSVVGDTEAFF.

This clone was recorded a few times. The gene calls are TRBV7-8 and TRBJ2-1, with 10 bases identical to TRBD2. Trimming cost V 5 bases and J 1 base; bases outside gene matches: 5. Germline V gives CDR1 SGHVS, CDR2 FQNEAQ. The CDR3 length is 16 residues. The CDR3 DNA sequence: TGTGCCAGCAGCCAAGCAGCGGGGGGGTCCTACAATGAGCAGTTCTTC. It is translated as CASSQAAGGSYNEQFF.